The entry below describes one T cell receptor beta chain. The sample originates from a study of response to subunit inactivated influenza vaccine. Each CDR3 protein gets one entry after TCRdb re-called the RT-PCR reads with MiXCR. The sample has approximately 700,000 distinct CDR3 sequences, about a sixth seen once. V dropped 2 bases and J dropped 0 bases, with 23 bases sitting between them. Germline V gene lookup returns CDR1 MNHEY and CDR2 SVGEGT. The CDR3 consists of 19 residues. This chain joins TRBV6-2 or TRBV6-3 and TRBJ2-7; D tentatively fits TRBD1 or TRBD2 (5 bases each). This sample comprised PBMCs from blood, obtained 12 days after vaccination. The origin of this receptor is a man aged 45-65 years who received an inactivated influenza vaccine. DNA for the CDR3: TGTGCCAGCAGTTACATTCACGTCCGGGGCAGTCTCCCCTCCTACGAGCAGTACTTC. This translates into CASSYIHVRGSLPSYEQYF.